Each of the 18 T cell receptor beta chains below was sequenced from the same sample in a study of beta chain features in type 1 diabetes. Sequencing targeted expressed TCRB transcripts, as all isolated RNA had been reverse transcribed. Profiled with immunoSEQ multiplex PCR; TCRdb holds only in-frame clones, not every one. This sample has about 360,000 clones; 10% to 15% occur once, and the top ten carry about 0.018%. Sequencing used naive CD4+ T cells from blood. These receptors were obtained from a man aged 18 to 29 in good health.

The genes are TRBV9 and TRBJ2-3, with D unclear. This CDR3 spans 15 amino acids. CDR1 and CDR2 from the germline V gene are SGDLS and YYNGEE. V was pared by 0 bases and J by 2 bases, with 10 bases between. CDR3 residues: CASSVATHSTDTQYF. The CDR3 region has the DNA TGTGCCAGCAGCGTAGCTACGCATTCCACAGATACGCAGTATTTT.

The J gene is TRBJ2-7, the V gene TRBV2; D is possibly TRBD1 (6 bases). The CDR3 has 14 residues. Germline V gene sequence: CDR1 SNHLY, CDR2 FYNNEI. Deletions cut 4 bases from V and 2 bases from J, with 12 bases between. For the CDR3, the DNA is TGTGCCAGCAGTGCACGACAGGCGACCTACGAGCAGTACTTC. Its protein product is CASSARQATYEQYF.

There are a few counts of this clone. The chain recombines TRBV9 with TRBJ1-2; 11 positions match TRBD1. V lost 2 bases to trimming and J lost 5 bases; unmatched junction nucleotides: 5. Germline V gene data show CDR1 as SGDLS and CDR2 as YYNGEE. There are 15 residues in the CDR3. CDR3 nucleotide sequence: TGTGCCAGCAGCGTCATCCGGGACAGGGGGTATGGCTACACCTTC. Its translation is CASSVIRDRGYGYTF. The whole variable domain, remainder taken from reference TRBV9 and TRBJ1-2, is DSGVTQTPKHLITATGQRVTLRCSPRSGDLSVYWYQQSLDQGLQFLIQYYNGEERAKGNILERFSAQQFPDLHSELNLSSLELGDSALYFCASSVIRDRGYGYTFGSGTRLTVV.

This clone was seen more than once but under ten times. The chain uses TRBV5-1 and TRBJ1-4; no definite D call. V lost 4 bases, J lost 5 bases, and 12 bases lay in between. The CDR3 consists of 14 residues. CDR1 and CDR2 (germline): SGHRS, YFSETQ. CDR3 amino acids: CASSPDTNNEKLFF. CDR3 coding DNA: TGCGCCAGCAGCCCCGACACGAACAATGAAAAACTGTTTTTT.

A few counts support this clone. The chain uses TRBV7-2 and TRBJ1-5; 9 nucleotides agree with TRBD1. This CDR3 is built from 16 residues. V lost 3 bases to trimming and J lost 4 bases; unmatched junction nucleotides: 7. In germline, CDR1 is SGHTA, CDR2 FQGNSA. The CDR3 nucleotides are TGTGCCAGCAGCTTGGTCACGGGACAGGGAAATCAGCCCCAGCATTTT. It encodes CASSLVTGQGNQPQHF.

This clone turned up a few times. Other DNA sequences in this specimen translate into the identical CDR3. The V gene is TRBV30, the J gene TRBJ1-4; no definite D call. This CDR3 is 13 amino acids long. V lost 3 bases and J lost 8, with 13 bases in between. The germline V gene has CDR1 GTSNPN and CDR2 SVGIG (reference sequence). DNA of the CDR3: TGTGCCTGGAGCCGGGGATTGGGGGAAAAACTGTTTTTT. Translated: CAWSRGLGEKLFF.

The V gene is TRBV6-5, the J gene TRBJ2-2, with no clear D. The V gene lost 2 bases and the J gene lost 8 bases, with 15 bases spanning the gap. Germline V CDR1 and CDR2: MNHEY, SVGAGI. The CDR3 has 15 amino acids. The CDR3 reads CASSYQPGVRGELFF. CDR3 nucleotides: TGTGCCAGCAGTTACCAGCCAGGTGTGCGTGGGGAGCTGTTTTTT.

The chain is built from TRBV28 and TRBJ2-5; possible D gene TRBD2, 5 bases. CDR1 is MDHEN and CDR2 is SYDVKM in the germline V gene. V lost 8 bases, J lost 5 bases, and 15 bases lay in between. The CDR3 contains 13 residues. CDR3 region: CASQRARWETQYF. The DNA for the CDR3 is TGTGCCAGCCAGAGGGCCCGGTGGGAGACCCAGTACTTC.

This clone was found a few times. The gene calls are TRBV29-1 and TRBJ2-1, with 7 bases identical to TRBD2. Trimming removed 5 bases from V and 8 bases from J; junction bases left unmatched: 12. This CDR3 has 14 residues. From germline, CDR1 is SQVTM and CDR2 ANQGSEA. The CDR3 loop reads CSVIRRSGVDEQFF. In nucleotides, the CDR3 is TGCAGCGTTATACGGAGGAGCGGGGTGGATGAGCAGTTCTTC.

This clone was counted a few times. This chain uses TRBV4-3 with TRBJ2-7, with 8 bases lining up with TRBD2. The CDR3 loop spans 16 amino acids. The J segment lost 4 bases and the V segment lost 3 bases, leaving 11 bases of the junction unmatched. Germline V CDR1 and CDR2: LGHNA, YSLEER. The CDR3 region is CASSQAVGSGVYEQYF. The CDR3 DNA reads TGCGCCAGCAGCCAGGCCGTCGGTAGCGGGGTATACGAGCAGTACTTC.

This clone was recorded a few times. The rearrangement joins TRBV29-1 to TRBJ2-5; the match to TRBD1 covers 7 bases. The V and J ends lost 1 base and 2 bases, in that order; junction bases with no gene match: 4. Germline values: CDR1 SQVTM, CDR2 ANQGSEA. This CDR3 has 14 amino acids. The CDR3 here is CSVEVGRGQETQYF. The CDR3 coding sequence is TGCAGCGTTGAAGTTGGCAGGGGGCAAGAGACCCAGTACTTC.

This chain connects TRBV19 to TRBJ1-1; possible D gene TRBD1, 5 bases. V was trimmed by 5 bases and J by 10 bases, leaving 11 bases between them. CDR3 size: 11 residues. Germline CDR1 and CDR2: LNHDA and SQIVND (reference sequence). The CDR3 loop reads CASSFGHPAFF. CDR3 DNA sequence: TGTGCCAGTAGTTTCGGACATCCAGCTTTCTTT.

In DNA form, the CDR3 reads TGTGCCAGCAGCTTCGGTACCCGGGGGGCTAAGTACTTC. Translation: CASSFGTRGAKYF. This chain links TRBV7-2 with TRBJ2-5; TRBD2 might be the D (7 bases). The CDR3 loop spans 13 amino acids. CDR1 SGHTA and CDR2 FQGNSA come from the germline V gene. The ends were cut back, 3 bases at V and 12 bases at J, with 17 bases in the middle.

This sequence joins TRBV5-5 and TRBJ1-2; TRBD1 matches at 9 bases. Germline CDR1 and CDR2: SGHKS and YYEKEE (reference sequence). This CDR3 has 13 amino acids. Trimming cost V 1 base and J 6 bases; bases outside gene matches: 1. CDR3 sequence: CASSLTGGNGYTF. DNA of the CDR3: TGTGCCAGCAGCTTGACAGGGGGCAATGGCTACACCTTC.

The rearrangement links TRBV4-1 to TRBJ2-7, with 11 bases aligning to TRBD2. Losses at the gene ends were 1 base for V and 3 bases for J; bases not matched to a gene: 5. CDR1 is MGHRA, CDR2 YSYEKL, per germline. The CDR3 extends over 16 amino acids. CDR3 sequence: CASSQGRLAGIYEQYF. DNA for the CDR3: TGCGCCAGCAGCCAAGGAAGACTAGCGGGAATCTACGAGCAGTACTTC.

This chain joins TRBV19 and TRBJ2-7; 13 bases fit TRBD2. CDR3 length: 20 amino acids. The junction had 17 bases not matched to a gene; V was cut back by 3 bases and J by 3 bases. Germline values: CDR1 LNHDA, CDR2 SQIVND (reference sequence). This chain's CDR3 is CASSITATSGGASSIYEQYF. CDR3 bases: TGTGCCAGTAGTATCACCGCAACTAGCGGGGGGGCCTCCTCGATCTACGAGCAGTACTTC. Filled out from reference TRBV19 and TRBJ2-7, the complete variable domain reads DGGITQSPKYLFRKEGQNVTLSCEQNLNHDAMYWYRQDPGQGLRLIYYSQIVNDFQKGDIAEGYSVSREKKESFPLTVTSAQKNPTAFYLCASSITATSGGASSIYEQYFGPGTRLTVT.

This clone was seen many times. This chain connects TRBV29-1 to TRBJ1-5; possible D gene TRBD1, 6 bases. V shed 4 bases and J shed 2 bases, with 12 bases lying between them. Germline V lookup: CDR1 SQVTM, CDR2 ANQGSEA. The CDR3 consists of 14 residues. The CDR3 sequence is CSVGQGGGNQPQHF. Written as DNA, the CDR3 is TGCAGCGTTGGACAAGGGGGAGGCAATCAGCCCCAGCATTTT.

This clone has only a few counts. The genes are TRBV5-6 and TRBJ2-1; 9 bases fit TRBD2. The CDR3 is made up of 18 amino acids. V was pared by 6 bases and J by 4 bases, with 17 bases of the junction left unmatched. Germline assignment: CDR1 SGHDT and CDR2 YYEEEE. This CDR3 is CASIELGIAGDIYNEQFF. The CDR3 nucleotides read TGTGCCAGCATCGAGCTTGGGATAGCGGGGGATATTTACAATGAGCAGTTCTTC.